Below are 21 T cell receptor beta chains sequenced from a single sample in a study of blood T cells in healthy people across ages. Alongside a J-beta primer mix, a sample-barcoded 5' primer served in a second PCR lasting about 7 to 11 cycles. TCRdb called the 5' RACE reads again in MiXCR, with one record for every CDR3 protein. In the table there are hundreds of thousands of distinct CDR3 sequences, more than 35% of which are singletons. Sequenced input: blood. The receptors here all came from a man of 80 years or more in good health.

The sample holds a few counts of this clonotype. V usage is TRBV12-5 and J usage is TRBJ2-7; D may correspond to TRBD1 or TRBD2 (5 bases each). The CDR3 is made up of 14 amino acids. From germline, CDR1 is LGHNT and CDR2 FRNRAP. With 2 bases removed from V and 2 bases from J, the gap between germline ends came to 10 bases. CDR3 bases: TGTGCTAGTGGTTTGAACCAGGGACCCTACGAGCAGTACTTC. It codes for CASGLNQGPYEQYF.

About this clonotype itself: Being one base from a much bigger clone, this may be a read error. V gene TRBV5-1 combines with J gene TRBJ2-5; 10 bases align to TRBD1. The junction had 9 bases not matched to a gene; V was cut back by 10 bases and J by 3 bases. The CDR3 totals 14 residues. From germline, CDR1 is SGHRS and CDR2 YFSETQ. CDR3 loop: CAGNDRGQKETQYF. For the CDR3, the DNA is TGCGCCGGCAACGACAGGGGGCAGAAAGAGACCCAGTACTTC.

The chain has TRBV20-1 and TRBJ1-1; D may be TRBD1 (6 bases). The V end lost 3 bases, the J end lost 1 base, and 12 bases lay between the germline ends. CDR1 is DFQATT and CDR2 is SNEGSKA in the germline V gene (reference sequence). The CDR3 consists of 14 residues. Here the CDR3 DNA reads TGCAGTGCTAGCCCCCCAGGGGAGAACACTGAAGCTTTCTTT. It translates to CSASPPGENTEAFF.

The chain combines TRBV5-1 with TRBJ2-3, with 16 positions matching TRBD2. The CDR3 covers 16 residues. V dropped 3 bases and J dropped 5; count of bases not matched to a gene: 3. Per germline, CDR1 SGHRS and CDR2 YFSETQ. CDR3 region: CASSYGTSGREDTQYF. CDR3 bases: TGCGCCAGCAGCTACGGGACTAGCGGGAGGGAAGATACGCAGTATTTT.

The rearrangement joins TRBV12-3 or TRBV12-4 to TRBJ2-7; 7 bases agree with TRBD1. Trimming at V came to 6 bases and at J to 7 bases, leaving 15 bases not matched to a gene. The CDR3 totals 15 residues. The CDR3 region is CASSGADRSYNEQYF. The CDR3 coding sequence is TGTGCCAGCAGCGGGGCGGACAGGTCCTACAATGAGCAGTACTTC.

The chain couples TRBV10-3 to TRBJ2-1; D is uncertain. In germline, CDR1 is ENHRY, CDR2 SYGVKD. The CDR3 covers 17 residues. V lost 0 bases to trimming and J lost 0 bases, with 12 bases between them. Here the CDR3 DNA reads TGTGCCATCAGTGAGTCGGATGTCGGGCCCTCCTACAATGAGCAGTTCTTC. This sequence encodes CAISESDVGPSYNEQFF.

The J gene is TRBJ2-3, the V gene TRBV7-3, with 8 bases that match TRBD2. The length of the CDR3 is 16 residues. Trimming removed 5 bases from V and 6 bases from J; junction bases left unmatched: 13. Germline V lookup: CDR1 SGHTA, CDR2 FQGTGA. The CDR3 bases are TGTGCCAGCAGCCGAACTAGCGGCCTAGGATACGATACGCAGTATTTT. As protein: CASSRTSGLGYDTQYF.

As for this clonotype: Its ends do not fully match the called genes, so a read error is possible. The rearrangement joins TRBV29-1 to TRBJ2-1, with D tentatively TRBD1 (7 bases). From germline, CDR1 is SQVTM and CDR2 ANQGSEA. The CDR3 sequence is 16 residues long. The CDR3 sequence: CSVEVGTGDSYIEQFF. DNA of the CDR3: TGCAGCGTTGAAGTGGGCACAGGGGACTCCTACATTGAGCAGTTCTTC.

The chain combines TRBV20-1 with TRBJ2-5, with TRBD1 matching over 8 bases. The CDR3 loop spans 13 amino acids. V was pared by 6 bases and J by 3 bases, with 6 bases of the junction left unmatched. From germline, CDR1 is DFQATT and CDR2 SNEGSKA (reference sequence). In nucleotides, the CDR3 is TGCAGTGCCGGAGAGGGACAGGAAGAGACCCAGTACTTC. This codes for CSAGEGQEETQYF.

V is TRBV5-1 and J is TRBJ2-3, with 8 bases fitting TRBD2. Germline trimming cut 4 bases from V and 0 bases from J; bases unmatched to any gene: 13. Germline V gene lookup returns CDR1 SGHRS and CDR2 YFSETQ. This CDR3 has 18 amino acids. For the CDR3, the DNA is TGCGCCAGCAGCCTCCTATTCGGAGCTAGCGGGAGCACAGATACGCAGTATTTT. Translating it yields CASSLLFGASGSTDTQYF.

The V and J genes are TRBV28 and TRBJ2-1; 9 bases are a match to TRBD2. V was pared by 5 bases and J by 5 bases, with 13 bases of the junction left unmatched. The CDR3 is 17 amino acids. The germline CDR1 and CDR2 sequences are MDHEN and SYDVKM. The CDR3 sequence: CASSPNPEREANNEQFF. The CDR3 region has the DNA TGTGCCAGCAGTCCCAACCCTGAGCGGGAGGCAAACAATGAGCAGTTCTTC.

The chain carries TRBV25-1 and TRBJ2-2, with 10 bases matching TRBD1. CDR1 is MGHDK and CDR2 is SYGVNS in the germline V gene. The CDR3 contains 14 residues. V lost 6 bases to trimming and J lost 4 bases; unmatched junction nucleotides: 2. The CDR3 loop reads CASRDRGITGELFF. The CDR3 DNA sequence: TGTGCCAGCAGGGACAGGGGGATCACCGGGGAGCTGTTTTTT.

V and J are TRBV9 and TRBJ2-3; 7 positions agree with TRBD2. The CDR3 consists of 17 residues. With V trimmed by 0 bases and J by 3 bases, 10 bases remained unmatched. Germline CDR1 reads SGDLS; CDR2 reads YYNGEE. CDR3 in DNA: TGTGCCAGCAGCGTAGAGTCCTGGGGGGGGAAAACAGATACGCAGTATTTT. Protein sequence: CASSVESWGGKTDTQYF.

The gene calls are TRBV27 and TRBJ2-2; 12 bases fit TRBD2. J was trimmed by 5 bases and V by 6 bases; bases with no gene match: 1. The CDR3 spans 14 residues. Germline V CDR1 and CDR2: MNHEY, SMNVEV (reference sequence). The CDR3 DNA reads TGTGCCAGCAGGACTAGCGGGAGAACCGGGGAGCTGTTTTTT. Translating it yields CASRTSGRTGELFF.

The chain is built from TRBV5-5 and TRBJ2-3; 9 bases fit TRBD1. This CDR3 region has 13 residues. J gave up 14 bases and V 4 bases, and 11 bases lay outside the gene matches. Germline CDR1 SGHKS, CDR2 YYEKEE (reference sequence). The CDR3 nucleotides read TGTGCCAGCAGCAGGGGGGGACAGGGTCCATGGTATTTT. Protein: CASSRGGQGPWYF.

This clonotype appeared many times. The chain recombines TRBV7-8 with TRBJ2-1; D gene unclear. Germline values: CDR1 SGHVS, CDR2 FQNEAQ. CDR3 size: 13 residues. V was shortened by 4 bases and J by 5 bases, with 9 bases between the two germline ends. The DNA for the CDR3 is TGTGCCAGCAGCTCATCTGCGCACAATGAGCAGTTCTTC. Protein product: CASSSSAHNEQFF.

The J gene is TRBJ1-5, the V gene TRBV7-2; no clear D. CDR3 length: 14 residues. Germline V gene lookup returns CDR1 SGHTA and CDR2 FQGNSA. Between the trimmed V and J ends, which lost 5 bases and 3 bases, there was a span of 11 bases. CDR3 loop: CASSQDGFNQPQHF. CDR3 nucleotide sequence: TGTGCCAGCAGCCAAGACGGGTTCAATCAGCCCCAGCATTTT.

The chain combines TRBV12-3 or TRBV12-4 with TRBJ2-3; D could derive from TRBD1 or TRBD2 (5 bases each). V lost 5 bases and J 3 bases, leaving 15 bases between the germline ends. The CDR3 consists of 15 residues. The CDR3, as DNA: TGTGCCAGCAGTCACATTAGGGGACCAACAGATACGCAGTATTTT. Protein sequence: CASSHIRGPTDTQYF.

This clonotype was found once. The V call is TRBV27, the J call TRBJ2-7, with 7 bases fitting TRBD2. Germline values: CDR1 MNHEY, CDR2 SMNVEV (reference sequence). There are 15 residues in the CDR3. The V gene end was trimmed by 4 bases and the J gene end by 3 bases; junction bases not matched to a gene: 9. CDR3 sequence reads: CASSSASSGVYEQYF. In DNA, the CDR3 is TGTGCCAGCAGTTCCGCGTCTAGCGGAGTCTACGAGCAGTACTTC.

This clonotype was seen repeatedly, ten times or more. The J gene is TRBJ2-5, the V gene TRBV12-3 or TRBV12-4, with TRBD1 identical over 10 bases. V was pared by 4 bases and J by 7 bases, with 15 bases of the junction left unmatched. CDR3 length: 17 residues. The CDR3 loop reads CASSSRGAGQGIGTQYF. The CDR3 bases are TGTGCCAGCAGTTCCCGGGGTGCGGGACAGGGGATAGGGACCCAGTACTTC.

The CDR3 spells CASSIRPSPLHF. The CDR3 DNA follows: TGTGCCAGCAGCATCAGGCCTTCACCCCTCCACTTT. This chain links TRBV12-3 or TRBV12-4 with TRBJ1-6; D gene unclear. Trimming shortened V by 6 bases and J by 9 bases, and 9 bases separated the two germline ends. CDR3 size: 12 residues.